The subject of this entry is one TCR beta chain. This record belongs to a study of T cell changes during pregnancy in multiple sclerosis. Trimming took 3 bases from V and 3 from J, leaving 8 bases between them. The CDR3 runs 13 residues. Looked up from germline, CDR1 is SEHNR and CDR2 is FQNEAQ (reference sequence). Profiled with immunoSEQ multiplex PCR; TCRdb holds only in-frame clones, not every one. The sample carries approximately 90,000 clones, 91% recorded once. This sample comprised peripheral blood, obtained after pregnancy. The clonotype originates from a female donor in good health, enrolled as a control in a pregnancy study. This chain links TRBV7-9 with TRBJ1-1, with D perhaps TRBD1 (5 bases). The CDR3, as DNA: TGTGCCAGCAGCTTTAGACAGTACACTGAAGCTTTCTTT. This encodes CASSFRQYTEAFF.